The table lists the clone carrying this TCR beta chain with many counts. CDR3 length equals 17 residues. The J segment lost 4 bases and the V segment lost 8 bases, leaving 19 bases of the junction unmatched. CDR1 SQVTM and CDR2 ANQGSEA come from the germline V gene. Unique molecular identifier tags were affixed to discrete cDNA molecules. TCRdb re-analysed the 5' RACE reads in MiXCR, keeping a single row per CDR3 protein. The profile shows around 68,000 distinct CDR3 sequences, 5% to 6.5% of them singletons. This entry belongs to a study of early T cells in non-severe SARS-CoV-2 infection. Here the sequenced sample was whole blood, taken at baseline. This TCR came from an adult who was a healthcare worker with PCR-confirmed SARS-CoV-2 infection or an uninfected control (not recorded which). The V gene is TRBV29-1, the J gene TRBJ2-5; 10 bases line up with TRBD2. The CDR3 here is CSRGRASGRWRGETQYF. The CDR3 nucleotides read TGCAGCCGGGGTCGGGCTAGCGGGAGATGGAGGGGAGAGACCCAGTACTTC.